This entry features one T cell receptor beta chain sequence. Other DNA sequences in the sample encode the same CDR3. Source study methods: Nucleated cell counts were estimated from reference gene primer amplification. Sequencing used immunoSEQ multiplex PCR; TCRdb keeps in-frame clones, though not all of them. For V, J and clone size, that table is used; D and trimming come from the DNA. The table lists approximately 270,000 clones, about 89% of them singletons. The data originate from a study of blood T cell repertoires in COVID-19. Study background: Researchers got acute and convalescent COVID-19 samples from the United States, Italy and Spain. PBMCs, B-cell-depleted T cells, or T cells were the source of the cDNA or gDNA that made up the material.

Germline values: CDR1 LNHDA, CDR2 SQIVND (reference sequence). V was clipped by 6 bases and J by 0 bases, with 8 bases between them. The CDR3 consists of 14 residues. The source is a man between 25 and 39 years old with acute or convalescent COVID-19. The chain employs TRBV19 and TRBJ1-4; no firm D call. Sequencing used peripheral blood. The CDR3 DNA sequence: TGTGCCAGTAGGGACGGGGCAACTAATGAAAAACTGTTTTTT. It codes for CASRDGATNEKLFF.